One and the same sample provided the 13 T cell receptor beta chains below, sequenced in a study. Produced via immunoSEQ multiplex PCR; TCRdb's table is partial and in-frame only. This table holds approximately 50,000 clones, more than 85% found once. Sequencing used PBMCs. Receptors originate from a man in his forties with rheumatoid arthritis.

The chain is built from TRBV2 and TRBJ1-5, with 7 bases matching TRBD1. J was trimmed by 4 bases and V by 6 bases; bases with no gene match: 12. The CDR3 contains 16 residues. Germline CDR1 is SNHLY and CDR2 is FYNNEI. CDR3 amino acids: CASRGDREETNQPQHF. CDR3 nucleotides: TGTGCCAGCAGGGGAGACAGGGAAGAGACAAATCAGCCCCAGCATTTT.

This clone was found once. This chain joins TRBV15 and TRBJ2-7; the D is unclear. The germline V and J ends were trimmed by 3 bases and 2 bases, with 5 bases remaining between them. Germline V gene lookup returns CDR1 LNHNV and CDR2 YYDKDF (reference sequence). The CDR3 runs 12 residues. CDR3 bases: TGTGCCACCAGCAGCCTAACCTACGAGCAGTACTTC. This translates into CATSSLTYEQYF.

This rearrangement joins TRBV6-1 to TRBJ1-1, with D unclear. V was shortened by 3 bases and J by 3 bases, with 14 bases between the two germline ends. Germline CDR1 reads MNHNS; CDR2 reads SASEGT. The CDR3 is 15 amino acids. The CDR3 sequence: CASSELGQSYTEAFF. The CDR3 DNA reads TGTGCCAGCAGTGAGTTGGGTCAGAGTTACACTGAAGCTTTCTTT.

V gene TRBV9 combines with J gene TRBJ2-2, with D uncertain. Germline-derived CDR1 and CDR2 are SGDLS and YYNGEE. CDR3 size: 13 residues. Trimming shortened V by 0 bases and J by 5 bases, and 5 bases separated the two germline ends. CDR3 coding DNA: TGTGCCAGCAGCGTAGCGGTTACCGGGGAGCTGTTTTTT. Protein product: CASSVAVTGELFF. The complete variable domain, with remaining parts taken from reference TRBV9 and TRBJ2-2, reads DSGVTQTPKHLITATGQRVTLRCSPRSGDLSVYWYQQSLDQGLQFLIQYYNGEERAKGNILERFSAQQFPDLHSELNLSSLELGDSALYFCASSVAVTGELFFGEGSRLTVL.

This rearrangement joins TRBV18 to TRBJ2-3, with 9 bases aligning to TRBD2. V was pared by 2 bases and J by 0 bases, with 6 bases of the junction left unmatched. The germline gives CDR1 KGHSH, CDR2 LQKENI. CDR3 length equals 17 residues. The CDR3 DNA reads TGTGCCAGCTCACCAATAGTACTAGCGGGTAGCACAGATACGCAGTATTTT. This codes for CASSPIVLAGSTDTQYF.

The V call is TRBV6-5, the J call TRBJ1-6; D remains ambiguous. The V and J ends lost 6 bases and 6 bases respectively, with 6 bases between them. The germline gives CDR1 MNHEY, CDR2 SVGAGI. This CDR3 has 12 amino acids. The CDR3 is CASRNLNSPLHF. DNA for the CDR3: TGTGCCAGCAGGAACCTTAATTCACCCCTCCACTTT.

The chain joins TRBV18 to TRBJ1-3; tentative D call: TRBD1 (6 bases). Trimming took 4 bases from V and 0 from J, leaving 16 bases between them. The CDR3 totals 17 residues. Looked up from germline, CDR1 is KGHSH and CDR2 is LQKENI. The CDR3 coding sequence is TGTGCCAGCTCACAGTCAACCGGGACACCCTCTGGAAACACCATATATTTT. As protein: CASSQSTGTPSGNTIYF.

The rearrangement uses TRBV18 and TRBJ2-5; D might be TRBD2 (7 bases). This CDR3 has 14 amino acids. V shed 6 bases and J shed 5 bases, with 16 bases lying between them. Germline assignment: CDR1 KGHSH and CDR2 LQKENI. The CDR3 loop reads CASSLRGGGETQYF. The CDR3 DNA reads TGTGCCAGCTCCTTGCGTGGCGGGGGCGAGACCCAGTACTTC.

The V and J genes are TRBV7-2 and TRBJ2-4, with unresolved D. V lost 0 bases to trimming and J lost 7 bases, with 7 bases between them. CDR1 SGHTA and CDR2 FQGNSA come from the germline V gene. The CDR3 totals 13 residues. CDR3 sequence reads: CASSLARQNIQYF. CDR3 coding DNA: TGTGCCAGCAGCTTAGCGCGTCAGAACATTCAGTACTTC.

Here the CDR3 DNA reads TGTGCCAGCAGCTTGCGGGGGGGCCAAGAGACCCAGTACTTC. Protein sequence: CASSLRGGQETQYF. This chain joins TRBV9 and TRBJ2-5; 9 bases are a match to TRBD2. CDR1 and CDR2 (germline): SGDLS, YYNGEE. This CDR3 comprises 14 residues. The J segment lost 1 base and the V segment lost 4 bases, leaving 2 bases of the junction unmatched. Full variable domain (rest looked up from reference TRBV9 and TRBJ2-5): DSGVTQTPKHLITATGQRVTLRCSPRSGDLSVYWYQQSLDQGLQFLIQYYNGEERAKGNILERFSAQQFPDLHSELNLSSLELGDSALYFCASSLRGGQETQYFGPGTRLLVL.

This chain links TRBV3-1 (or the pseudogene TRBV3-2) with TRBJ2-2; tentative D call: TRBD2 (5 bases). The CDR3 loop spans 13 amino acids. Germline-derived CDR1 and CDR2 are LGHDT and YNNKEL (reference sequence). V was pared by 3 bases and J by 7 bases, with 9 bases between. CDR3 amino acids: CASSHWERGELFF. CDR3 bases: TGTGCCAGCAGCCACTGGGAGCGCGGGGAGCTGTTTTTT.

The CDR3 protein is CAAQAGGKGNEQFF. CDR3 sequence (DNA): TGTGCCGCCCAAGCCGGGGGGAAGGGCAATGAGCAGTTCTTC. The gene calls are TRBV6-5 and TRBJ2-1, with 7 bases that match TRBD2. The CDR3 consists of 14 residues. V dropped 11 bases and J dropped 6; count of bases not matched to a gene: 13. Per germline, CDR1 MNHEY and CDR2 SVGAGI.

The V call is TRBV11-1, the J call TRBJ1-1; TRBD1 might be the D (6 bases). CDR3 length: 15 amino acids. V dropped 5 bases and J dropped 3 bases, with 16 bases sitting between them. Germline CDR1 reads SGHAT; CDR2 reads FQDESV (reference sequence). CDR3 in amino acids: CASSLTLRGDTEAFF. DNA of the CDR3: TGTGCCAGCAGCCTAACTCTTAGGGGGGACACTGAAGCTTTCTTT.